These T cell receptor beta chains were read from a single sample in a study of shared clonotypes between healthy human individuals. Assay: immunoSEQ multiplex PCR; the TCRdb copy retains only in-frame clones and omits some. Here the sample spans hundreds of thousands of clones, 85% to 95% being singletons. Sequenced sample: naive CD8+ T cells sorted from blood. These receptors came from a woman in her 30s in good health. The CDR3 runs from the conserved cysteine through the conserved F or W. A D gene is named only where the DNA matches it firmly. Not all rows give a size; the values are once, few, many and, for expanded clones, a class.

v_gene	d_gene	abundance	j_gene	CDR3nt	CDR3aa
TRBV28	NA	NA	TRBJ2-1	TGTGCCAGCATGAGGGGGTACAATGAGCAGTTCTTC	CASMRGYNEQFF
TRBV28	NA	NA	TRBJ1-5	TGTGCCAGCACCCAGGACGGTCAAGCTCCCCAGCATTTT	CASTQDGQAPQHF
TRBV4-1	TRBD1	NA	TRBJ2-2	TGCGCCAGCAGCCAACAGACTCACCCGACAGGGGGGAACACCGGGGAGCTGTTTTTT	CASSQQTHPTGGNTGELFF
TRBV7-2	NA	NA	TRBJ2-2	TGTGCCAGCAGCTTAGGCCCGGGGACCGGGGAGCTGTTTTTT	CASSLGPGTGELFF
TRBV5-6	NA	once	TRBJ1-2	TGTGCCAGCAGCTTGGGAGAGGCTCTTAACTATGGCTACACCTTC	CASSLGEALNYGYTF
TRBV27	NA	NA	TRBJ2-7	TGTGCCAGCAGTTTAGGCTTCAGGTCCTACGAGCAGTACTTC	CASSLGFRSYEQYF
TRBV7-2	NA	NA	TRBJ1-2	TGTGCCAGCAGCTTAGCTCCTCCTTCGGGGGGCTACACCTTC	CASSLAPPSGGYTF
TRBV4-1	NA	NA	TRBJ2-7	TGCGCCAGCAGCCAAGTTCAGGCTAGCTCCTACGAGCAGTACTTC	CASSQVQASSYEQYF
TRBV9	TRBD1	NA	TRBJ1-2	TGTGCCAGCAGCGTTCGGGGACAGGGTAATTATGGCTACACCTTC	CASSVRGQGNYGYTF
TRBV28	NA	NA	TRBJ2-3	TGTGCCAGCAGGGAGGGCCCAAAGGGCCCAGATACGCAGTATTTT	CASREGPKGPDTQYF
TRBV2	TRBD1	NA	TRBJ1-2	TGTGCCAGCAGAGGAAGCGGGACAGGGCCCGGCTACACCTTC	CASRGSGTGPGYTF
TRBV7-6	TRBD2	NA	TRBJ2-7	TGTGCCAGCAGTCCTTCGACTAGCGGGAGTTTCTACGAGCAGTACTTC	CASSPSTSGSFYEQYF
TRBV29-1	NA	NA	TRBJ1-2	TGCAGCGTTGACAGGGAAATCTATGGCTACACCTTC	CSVDREIYGYTF
TRBV6-4	NA	NA	TRBJ2-7	TGTGCCAGCAGTCCCACAGAGGACACGGTATACGAGCAGTACTTC	CASSPTEDTVYEQYF
TRBV5-4	NA	NA	TRBJ2-7	TGTGCCAGCAGCTACGGGACAATGAGCTCCTACGAGCAGTACTTC	CASSYGTMSSYEQYF
TRBV19	TRBD2	NA	TRBJ2-2	TGTGCCAGTAGTATAGACGGGACTAGCGGGAGGAACACCGGGGAGCTGTTTTTT	CASSIDGTSGRNTGELFF
TRBV7-9	NA	NA	TRBJ2-7	TGTGCCAGCAGCGCGGAATCGACGGACGAGCAGTACTTC	CASSAESTDEQYF
TRBV5-8	NA	once	TRBJ2-2	TGTGCCAGCAGCCTAAACACCGGGGAGCTGTTTTTT	CASSLNTGELFF
TRBV7-6	TRBD2	NA	TRBJ2-7	TGTGCCAGCAGCCACTCCGGGACTAGCAGCGAGCAGTACTTC	CASSHSGTSSEQYF
TRBV20-1	NA	NA	TRBJ2-7	TGCAGTGTAGGGCAGGCCTACGAGCAGTACTTC	CSVGQAYEQYF
TRBV7-7	NA	NA	TRBJ2-2	TGTGCCTCGCAGGGTGGGGCCGGGGAGCTGTTTTTT	CASQGGAGELFF
TRBV27	TRBD2	NA	TRBJ2-1	TGTGCCAGCGGGGTAGCGGGAGATTTGGGCGGTGAGCAGTTCTTC	CASGVAGDLGGEQFF
TRBV27	TRBD1	NA	TRBJ1-5	TGTGCCAGCAGTTTAGAAGGCGGGACAGGGTATGGCAATCAGCCCCAGCATTTT	CASSLEGGTGYGNQPQHF